This T cell receptor (beta chain) was captured by sequencing in a study of cytomegalovirus exposure and HLA in healthy donors. CDR1 and CDR2 (germline): SEHNR, FQNEAQ (reference sequence). The CDR3 runs to 14 residues. With V trimmed by 3 bases and J by 7 bases, 4 bases remained unmatched. Whole-study findings and limits: HLA allele associations emerged for roughly 16,000 TCR beta sequences in a later analysis, at 0.05 false discovery rate.

On this clone: Its antigen remains unknown.

PCR amplification relied on 60 Vbeta primers (plus 13 Jbeta primers). Repertoires were generated with immunoSEQ multiplex PCR, while TCRdb's copy carries only in-frame clones and drops some. The data show around 75,000 clones, with 78% seen just once and around 3.5% held by the top ten. The source material was PBMCs. The chain couples TRBV7-9 to TRBJ1-4; 8 bases line up with TRBD1. The receptor's source is a middle-aged man in good health and CMV-seronegative. The CDR3 here is CASSFGQGGEKLFF. The CDR3 coding sequence is TGTGCCAGCAGCTTCGGACAGGGTGGTGAAAAACTGTTTTTT. Combining the CDR3 with reference TRBV7-9 and TRBJ1-4 gives the whole variable domain DTGVSQNPRHKITKRGQNVTFRCDPISEHNRLYWYRQTLGQGPEFLTYFQNEAQLEKSRLLSDRFSAERPKGSFSTLEIQRTEQGDSAMYLCASSFGQGGEKLFFGSGTQLSVL.